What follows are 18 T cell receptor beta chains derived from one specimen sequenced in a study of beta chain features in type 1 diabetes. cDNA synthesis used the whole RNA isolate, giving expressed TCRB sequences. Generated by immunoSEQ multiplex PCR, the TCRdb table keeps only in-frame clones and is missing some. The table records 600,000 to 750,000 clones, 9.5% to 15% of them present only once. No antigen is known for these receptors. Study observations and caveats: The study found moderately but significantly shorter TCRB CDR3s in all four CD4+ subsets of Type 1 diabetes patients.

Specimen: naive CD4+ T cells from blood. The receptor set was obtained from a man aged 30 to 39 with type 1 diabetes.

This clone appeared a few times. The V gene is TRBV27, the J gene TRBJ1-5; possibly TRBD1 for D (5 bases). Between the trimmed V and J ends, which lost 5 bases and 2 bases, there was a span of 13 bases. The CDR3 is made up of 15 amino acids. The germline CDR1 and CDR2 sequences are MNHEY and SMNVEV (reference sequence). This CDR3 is CASSGGVWGNQPQHF. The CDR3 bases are TGTGCCAGCAGTGGGGGGGTCTGGGGCAATCAGCCCCAGCATTTT.

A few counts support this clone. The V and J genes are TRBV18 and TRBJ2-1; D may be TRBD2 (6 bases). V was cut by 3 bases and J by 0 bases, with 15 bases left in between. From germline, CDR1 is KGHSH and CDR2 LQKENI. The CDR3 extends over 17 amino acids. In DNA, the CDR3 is TGTGCCAGCTCACCCGCTAGCGTCCCGAGCTCCTACAATGAGCAGTTCTTC. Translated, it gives CASSPASVPSSYNEQFF.

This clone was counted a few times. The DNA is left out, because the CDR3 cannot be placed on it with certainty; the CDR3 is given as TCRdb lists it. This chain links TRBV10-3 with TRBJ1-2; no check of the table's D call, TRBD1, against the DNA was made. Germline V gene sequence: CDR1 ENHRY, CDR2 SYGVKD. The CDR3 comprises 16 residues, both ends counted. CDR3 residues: CAISEFGLGTGEAGTF.

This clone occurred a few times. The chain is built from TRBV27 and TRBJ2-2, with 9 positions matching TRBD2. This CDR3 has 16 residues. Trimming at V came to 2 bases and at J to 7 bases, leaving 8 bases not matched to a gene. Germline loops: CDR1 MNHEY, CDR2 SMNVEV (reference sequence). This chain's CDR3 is CASSLASAGGRGELFF. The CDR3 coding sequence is TGTGCCAGCAGTTTAGCGTCTGCGGGGGGGCGCGGGGAGCTGTTTTTT.

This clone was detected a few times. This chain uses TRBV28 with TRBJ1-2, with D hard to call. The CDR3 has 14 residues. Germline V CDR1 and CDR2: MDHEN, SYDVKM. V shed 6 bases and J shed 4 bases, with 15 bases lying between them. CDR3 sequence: CASSLVRVPYGYTF. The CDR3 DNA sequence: TGTGCCAGCAGCCTAGTTAGGGTTCCCTATGGCTACACCTTC.

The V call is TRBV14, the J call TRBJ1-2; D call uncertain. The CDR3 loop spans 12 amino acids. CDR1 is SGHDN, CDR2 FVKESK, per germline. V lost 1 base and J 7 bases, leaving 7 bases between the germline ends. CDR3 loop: CASSQGAVGYTF. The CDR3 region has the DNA TGTGCCAGCAGCCAAGGTGCGGTTGGCTACACCTTC.

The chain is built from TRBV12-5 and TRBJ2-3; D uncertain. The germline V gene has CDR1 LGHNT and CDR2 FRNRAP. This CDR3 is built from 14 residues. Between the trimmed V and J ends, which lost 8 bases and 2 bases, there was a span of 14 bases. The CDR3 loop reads CASNPELHTDTQYF. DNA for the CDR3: TGTGCTAGTAACCCGGAGCTCCACACAGATACGCAGTATTTT.

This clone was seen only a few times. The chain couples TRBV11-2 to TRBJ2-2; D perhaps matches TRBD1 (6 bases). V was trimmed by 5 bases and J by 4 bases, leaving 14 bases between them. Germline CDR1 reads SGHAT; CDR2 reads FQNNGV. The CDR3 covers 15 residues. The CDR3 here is CASSEGTPFTGELFF. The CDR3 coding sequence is TGTGCCAGCAGCGAAGGGACACCTTTCACCGGGGAGCTGTTTTTT.

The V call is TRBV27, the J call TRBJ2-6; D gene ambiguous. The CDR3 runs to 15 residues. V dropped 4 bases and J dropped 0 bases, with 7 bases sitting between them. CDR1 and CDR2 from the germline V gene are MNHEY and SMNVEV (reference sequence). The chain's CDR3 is CASSSKASGANVLTF. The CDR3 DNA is TGTGCCAGCAGTTCCAAGGCCTCTGGGGCCAACGTCCTGACTTTC.

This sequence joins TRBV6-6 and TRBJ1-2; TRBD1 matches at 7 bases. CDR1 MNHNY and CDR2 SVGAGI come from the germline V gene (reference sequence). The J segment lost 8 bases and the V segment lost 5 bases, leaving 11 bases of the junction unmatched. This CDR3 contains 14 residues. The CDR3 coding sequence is TGTGCCAGCAGTCCCGGGACAGCCCCCTACGGCTACACCTTC. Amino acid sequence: CASSPGTAPYGYTF.

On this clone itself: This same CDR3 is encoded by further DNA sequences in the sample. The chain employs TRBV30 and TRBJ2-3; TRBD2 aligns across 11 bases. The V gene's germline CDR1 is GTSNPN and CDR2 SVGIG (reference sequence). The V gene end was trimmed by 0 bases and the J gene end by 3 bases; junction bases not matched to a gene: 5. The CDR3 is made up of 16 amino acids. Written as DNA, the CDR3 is TGTGCCTGGAGTGTCCTAGCGGGGGGCCGAACAGATACGCAGTATTTT. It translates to CAWSVLAGGRTDTQYF.

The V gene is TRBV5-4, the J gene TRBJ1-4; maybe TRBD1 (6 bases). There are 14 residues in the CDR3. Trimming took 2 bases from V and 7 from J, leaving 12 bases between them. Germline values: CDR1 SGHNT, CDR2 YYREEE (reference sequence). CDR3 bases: TGTGCCAGCAGCTTTCGAGGGGGTTCTGAAAAACTGTTTTTT. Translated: CASSFRGGSEKLFF.

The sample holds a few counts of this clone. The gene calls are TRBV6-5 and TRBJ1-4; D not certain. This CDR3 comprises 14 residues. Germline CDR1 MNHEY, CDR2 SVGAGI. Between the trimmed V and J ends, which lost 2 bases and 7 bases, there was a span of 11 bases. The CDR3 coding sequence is TGTGCCAGCAGTTACCTCCGGGCCGGTGAAAAACTGTTTTTT. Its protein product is CASSYLRAGEKLFF.

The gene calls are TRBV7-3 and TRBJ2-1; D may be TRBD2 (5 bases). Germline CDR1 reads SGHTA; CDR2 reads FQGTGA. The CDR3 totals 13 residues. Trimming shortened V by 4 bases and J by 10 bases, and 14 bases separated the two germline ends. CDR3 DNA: TGTGCCAGCAGCTCGGACGGGATATCGGAGCAGTTCTTC. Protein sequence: CASSSDGISEQFF. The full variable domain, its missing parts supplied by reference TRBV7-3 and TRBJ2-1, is GAGVSQTPSNKVTEKGKYVELRCDPISGHTALYWYRQSLGQGPEFLIYFQGTGAADDSGLPNDRFFAVRPEGSVSTLKIQRTERGDSAVYLCASSSDGISEQFFGPGTRLTVL.

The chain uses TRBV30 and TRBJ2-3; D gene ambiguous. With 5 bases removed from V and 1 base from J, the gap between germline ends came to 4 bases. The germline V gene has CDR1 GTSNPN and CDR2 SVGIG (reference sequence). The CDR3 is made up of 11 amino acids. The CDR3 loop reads CAWGRTDTQYF. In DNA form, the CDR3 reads TGTGCCTGGGGTCGCACAGATACGCAGTATTTT.

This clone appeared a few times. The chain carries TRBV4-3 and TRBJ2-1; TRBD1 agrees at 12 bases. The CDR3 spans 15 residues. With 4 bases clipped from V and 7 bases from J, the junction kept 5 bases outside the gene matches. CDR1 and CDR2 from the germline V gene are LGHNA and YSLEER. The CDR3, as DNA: TGCGCCAGCAGCCCGGGACAGGGGGCAAGTAATGAGCAGTTCTTC. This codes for CASSPGQGASNEQFF.

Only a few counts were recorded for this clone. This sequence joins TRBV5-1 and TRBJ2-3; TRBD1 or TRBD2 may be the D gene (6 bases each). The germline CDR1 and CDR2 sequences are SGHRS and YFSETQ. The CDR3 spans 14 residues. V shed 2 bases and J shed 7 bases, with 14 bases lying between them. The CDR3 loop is CASSLQGGPHTQYF. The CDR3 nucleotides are TGCGCCAGCAGCTTACAAGGGGGGCCACATACGCAGTATTTT. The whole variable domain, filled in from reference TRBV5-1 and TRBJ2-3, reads KAGVTQTPRYLIKTRGQQVTLSCSPISGHRSVSWYQQTPGQGLQFLFEYFSETQRNKGNFPGRFSGRQFSNSRSEMNVSTLELGDSALYLCASSLQGGPHTQYFGPGTRLTVL.

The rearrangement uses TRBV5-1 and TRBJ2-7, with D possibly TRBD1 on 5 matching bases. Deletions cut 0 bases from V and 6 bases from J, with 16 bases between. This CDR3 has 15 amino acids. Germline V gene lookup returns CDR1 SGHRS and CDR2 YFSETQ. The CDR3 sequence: CASSLGTDRTSEQYF. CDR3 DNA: TGCGCCAGCAGCTTGGGAACCGACAGAACGAGCGAGCAGTACTTC. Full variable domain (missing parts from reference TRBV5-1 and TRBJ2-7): KAGVTQTPRYLIKTRGQQVTLSCSPISGHRSVSWYQQTPGQGLQFLFEYFSETQRNKGNFPGRFSGRQFSNSRSEMNVSTLELGDSALYLCASSLGTDRTSEQYFGPGTRLTVT.